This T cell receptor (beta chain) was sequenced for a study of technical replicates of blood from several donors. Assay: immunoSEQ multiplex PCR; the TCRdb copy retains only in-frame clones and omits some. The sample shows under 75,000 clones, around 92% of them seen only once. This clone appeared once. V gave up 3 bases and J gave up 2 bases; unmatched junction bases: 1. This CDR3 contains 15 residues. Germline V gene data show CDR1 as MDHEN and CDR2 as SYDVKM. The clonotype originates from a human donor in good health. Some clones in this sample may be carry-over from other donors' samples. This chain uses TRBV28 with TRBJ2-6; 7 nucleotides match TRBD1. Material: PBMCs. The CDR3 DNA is TGTGCCAGCAGTTTTCAGGGGGCTGGGGCCAACGTCCTGACTTTC. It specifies CASSFQGAGANVLTF.